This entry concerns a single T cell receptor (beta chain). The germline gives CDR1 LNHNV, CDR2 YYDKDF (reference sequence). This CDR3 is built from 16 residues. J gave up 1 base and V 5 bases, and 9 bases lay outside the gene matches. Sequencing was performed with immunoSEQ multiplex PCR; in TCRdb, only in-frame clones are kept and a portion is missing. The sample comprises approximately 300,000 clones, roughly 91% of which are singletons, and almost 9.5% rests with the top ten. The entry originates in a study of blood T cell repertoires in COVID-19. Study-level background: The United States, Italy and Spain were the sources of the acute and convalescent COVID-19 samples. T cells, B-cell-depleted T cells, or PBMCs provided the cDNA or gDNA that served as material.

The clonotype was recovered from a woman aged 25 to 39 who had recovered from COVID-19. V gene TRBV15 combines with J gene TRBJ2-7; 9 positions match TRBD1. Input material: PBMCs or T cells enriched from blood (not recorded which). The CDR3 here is CATSFTDGTGSYEQYF. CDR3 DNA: TGTGCCACCAGCTTTACTGACGGGACAGGGTCCTACGAGCAGTACTTC.